Included here is one TCR beta chain sequence, with context. Its antigen is undetermined. PCR amplification relied on 60 Vbeta primers (plus 13 Jbeta primers). The protocol was immunoSEQ multiplex PCR, while the TCRdb copy is restricted to in-frame clones and leaves out a portion. Its table records 70,000 to 100,000 clones. Germline CDR1 and CDR2: SGHRS and YFSETQ. This CDR3 is built from 16 residues. Trimming took 3 bases from V and 1 from J; bases not matched to a gene: 9. The data stem from a study of cytomegalovirus exposure and HLA in healthy donors. Study-wide results and limits: Earlier analysis found most TCR beta V segments productive about 87% or about 30% of the time. In a later analysis, HLA-associated TCR beta chains were more clonally expanded than equally common others. Reports indicated that the classifier achieved high specificity and sensitivity in diagnosing cytomegalovirus status.

The rearrangement uses TRBV5-1 and TRBJ2-5, with 7 bases matching TRBD2. The sequenced sample consisted of PBMCs. The receptor's source is a man aged 18 to 30 in good health and CMV-seropositive. CDR3 bases: TGCGCCAGCAGCTCCGGGACTACTCTACCCCAAGAGACCCAGTACTTC. The encoded protein is CASSSGTTLPQETQYF.